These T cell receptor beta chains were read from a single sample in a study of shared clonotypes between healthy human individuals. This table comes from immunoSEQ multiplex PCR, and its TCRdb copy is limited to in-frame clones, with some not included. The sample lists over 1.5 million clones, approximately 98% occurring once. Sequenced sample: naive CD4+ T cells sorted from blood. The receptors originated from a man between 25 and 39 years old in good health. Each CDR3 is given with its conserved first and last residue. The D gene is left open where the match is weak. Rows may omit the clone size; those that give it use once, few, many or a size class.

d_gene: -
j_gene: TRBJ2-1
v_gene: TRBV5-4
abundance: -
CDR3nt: TGTGCCAGCAGCTTTGCAGATGAGCAGTTCTTC
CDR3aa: CASSFADEQFF

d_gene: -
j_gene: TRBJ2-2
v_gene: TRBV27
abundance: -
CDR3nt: TGTGCCAGCATCTCGGTGTTAGGCACCGGGGAGCTGTTTTTT
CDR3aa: CASISVLGTGELFF

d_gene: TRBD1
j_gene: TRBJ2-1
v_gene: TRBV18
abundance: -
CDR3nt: TGTGCCAGCTCCCGGGACAGGGTCTCGAATGAGCAGTTCTTC
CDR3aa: CASSRDRVSNEQFF

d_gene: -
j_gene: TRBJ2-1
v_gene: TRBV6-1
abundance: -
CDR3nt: TGTGCCAGCAGGGAGACAGGACAGAACAATGAGCAGTTCTTC
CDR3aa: CASRETGQNNEQFF

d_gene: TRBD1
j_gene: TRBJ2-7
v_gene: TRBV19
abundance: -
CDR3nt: TGTGCCAGTAGTAGCAACAGGGGATCCTACGAGCAGTACTTC
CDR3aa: CASSSNRGSYEQYF

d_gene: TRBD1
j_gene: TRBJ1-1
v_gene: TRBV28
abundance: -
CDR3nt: TGTGCCAGCAGTCCCAGGGGGACCTTTTGGGACACTGAAGCTTTCTTT
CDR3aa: CASSPRGTFWDTEAFF

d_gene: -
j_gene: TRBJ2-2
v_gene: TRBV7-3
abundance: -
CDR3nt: TGTGCCAGCAGCTTATCCGGGGAGCTGTTTTTT
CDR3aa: CASSLSGELFF

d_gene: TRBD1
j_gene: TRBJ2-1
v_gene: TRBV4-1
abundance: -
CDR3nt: TGCGCCAGCAGCCATCCCGGGACAGACGTTTTGAATGAGCAGTTCTTC
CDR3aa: CASSHPGTDVLNEQFF

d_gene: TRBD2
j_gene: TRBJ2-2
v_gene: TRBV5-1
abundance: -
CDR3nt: TGCGCCAGCAGCTCGGGACTAGCGGGCCGTCTCACCGGGGAGCTGTTTTTT
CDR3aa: CASSSGLAGRLTGELFF

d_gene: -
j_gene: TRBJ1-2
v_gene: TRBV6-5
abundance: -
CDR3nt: TGTGCCAGCAGTTACCCCGGGACGGACAAAGGCTACACCTTC
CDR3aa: CASSYPGTDKGYTF

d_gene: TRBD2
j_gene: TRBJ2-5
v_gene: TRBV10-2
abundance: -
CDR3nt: TGCGCCAGCAGTCGGGGGGGAGGGGAAGAGACCCAGTACTTC
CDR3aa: CASSRGGGEETQYF

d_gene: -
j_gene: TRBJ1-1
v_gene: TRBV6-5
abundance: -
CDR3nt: TGTGCCATTTCGAGAGGGGGGAGCACTGAAGCTTTCTTT
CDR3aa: CAISRGGSTEAFF

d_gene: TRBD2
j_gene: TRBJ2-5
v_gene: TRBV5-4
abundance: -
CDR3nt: TGTGCCAGCAGCACGGGACTAGCGGGCCAAGAGACCCAGTACTTC
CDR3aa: CASSTGLAGQETQYF

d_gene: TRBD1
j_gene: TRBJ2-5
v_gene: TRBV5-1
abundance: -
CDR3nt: TGCGCCAGCAGGGATAGACAGGGAGAGACCCAGTACTTC
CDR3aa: CASRDRQGETQYF

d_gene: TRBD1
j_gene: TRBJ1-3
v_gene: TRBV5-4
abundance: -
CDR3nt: TGTGCCAGCAGCCCTAAGTCCGCAGGGGGAACTGGAAACACCATATATTTT
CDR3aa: CASSPKSAGGTGNTIYF

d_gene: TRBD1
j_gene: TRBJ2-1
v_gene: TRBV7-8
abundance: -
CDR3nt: TGTGCCAGCAGCCCAACCCTCCAAAACAGGGGGCATGAGCAGTTCTTC
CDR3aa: CASSPTLQNRGHEQFF

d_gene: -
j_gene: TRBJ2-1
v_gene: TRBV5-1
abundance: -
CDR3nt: TGCGCCAGCAGGCCCTACAATGAGCAGTTCTTC
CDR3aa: CASRPYNEQFF

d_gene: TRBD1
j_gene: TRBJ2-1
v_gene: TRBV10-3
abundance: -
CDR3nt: TGTGCCATCAGTGGGGGGACAGGGGTCAATGAGCAGTTCTTC
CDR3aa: CAISGGTGVNEQFF

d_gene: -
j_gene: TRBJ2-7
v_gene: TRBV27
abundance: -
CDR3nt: TGTGCCAGCAGTTTTCGGGGTGGCGAGCAGTACTTC
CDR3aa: CASSFRGGEQYF

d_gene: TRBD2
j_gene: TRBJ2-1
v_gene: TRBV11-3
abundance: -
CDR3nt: TGTGCCAGCAGCTTAGAGCCTAGCGGCTACAATGAGCAGTTCTTC
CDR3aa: CASSLEPSGYNEQFF

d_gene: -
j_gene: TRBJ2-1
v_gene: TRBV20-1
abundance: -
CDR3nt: TGCAGTGCTGCCCCGGATGAGCAGTTCTTC
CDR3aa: CSAAPDEQFF

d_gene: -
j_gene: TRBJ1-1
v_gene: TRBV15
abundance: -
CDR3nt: TGTGCCACCAGCAGAACAAGCCGGATAACAGGGAAGGGGAGAACTGAAGCTTTCTTT
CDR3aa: CATSRTSRITGKGRTEAFF

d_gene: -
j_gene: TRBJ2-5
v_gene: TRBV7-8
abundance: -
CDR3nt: TGTGCCAGCAGCTTAGATTTACCCGGCCAAGAGACCCAGTACTTC
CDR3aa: CASSLDLPGQETQYF

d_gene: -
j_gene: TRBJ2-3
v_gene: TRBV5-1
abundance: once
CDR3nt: TGCGCCAGCAGCTTGGGAGGCAGAACAGATACGCAGTATTTT
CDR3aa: CASSLGGRTDTQYF

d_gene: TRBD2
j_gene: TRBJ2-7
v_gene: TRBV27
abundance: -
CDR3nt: TGTGCCAGCAGTTTACAGTCCCCGGGGGGGAGCTCCTACGAGCAGTACTTC
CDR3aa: CASSLQSPGGSSYEQYF

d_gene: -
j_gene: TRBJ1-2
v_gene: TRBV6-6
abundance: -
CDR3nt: TGTGCCAGCACTAAGAACGGACATAGTAACTATGGCTACACCTTC
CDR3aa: CASTKNGHSNYGYTF

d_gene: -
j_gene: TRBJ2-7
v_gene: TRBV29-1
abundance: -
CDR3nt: TGCAGCGTTTCGGGGGCAGGGTTTGGCTACGAGCAGTACTTC
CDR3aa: CSVSGAGFGYEQYF

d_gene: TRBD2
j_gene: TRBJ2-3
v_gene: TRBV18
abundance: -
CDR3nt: TGTGCCAGCTCAGTGACTAGCGGGAGCCCCGATACGCAGTATTTT
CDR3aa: CASSVTSGSPDTQYF

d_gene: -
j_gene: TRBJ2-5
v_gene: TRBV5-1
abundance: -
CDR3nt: TGCGCCAGCAGTTTTCGGGCCCAAGAGACCCAGTACTTC
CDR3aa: CASSFRAQETQYF

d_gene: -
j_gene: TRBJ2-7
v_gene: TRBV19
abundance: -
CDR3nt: TGTGCCAGTAGTATATCAGGGACACCTTTTGACGAGCAGTACTTC
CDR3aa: CASSISGTPFDEQYF

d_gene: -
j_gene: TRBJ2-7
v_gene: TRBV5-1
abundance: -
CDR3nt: TGCGCCAGCAGCCCCGACGTCCTCACCTCCTACGAGCAGTACTTC
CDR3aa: CASSPDVLTSYEQYF

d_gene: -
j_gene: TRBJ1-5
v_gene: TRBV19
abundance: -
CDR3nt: TGTGCCAGTAGCGGAGGATACAGGGATAGCAATCAGCCCCAGCATTTT
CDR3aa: CASSGGYRDSNQPQHF

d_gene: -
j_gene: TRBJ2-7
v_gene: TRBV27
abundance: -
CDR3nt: TGTGCCAGCAAACCCCTAGACGGCTTTAAGGGCGAGCAGTACTTC
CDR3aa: CASKPLDGFKGEQYF

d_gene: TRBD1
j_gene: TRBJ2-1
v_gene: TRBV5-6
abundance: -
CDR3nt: TGTGCCAGCAGCGTACCGGGACAGGGATACAATGAGCAGTTCTTC
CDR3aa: CASSVPGQGYNEQFF

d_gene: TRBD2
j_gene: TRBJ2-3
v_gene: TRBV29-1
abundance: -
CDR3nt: TGCAGCGTTGTAGCGGGGTACACAGATACGCAGTATTTT
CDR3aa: CSVVAGYTDTQYF

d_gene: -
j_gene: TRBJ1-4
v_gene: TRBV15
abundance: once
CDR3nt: TGTGCCACCAGCAGACCGATTGAGGAAAAACTGTTTTTT
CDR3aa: CATSRPIEEKLFF

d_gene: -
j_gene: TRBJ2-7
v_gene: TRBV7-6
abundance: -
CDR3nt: TGTGCCAGCAGCTTAGAAGGTTCCCCCTCCTACGAGCAGTACTTC
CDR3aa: CASSLEGSPSYEQYF

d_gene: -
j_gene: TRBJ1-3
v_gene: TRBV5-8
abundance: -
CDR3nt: TGTGCCAGCAGCTTCGGGACGGCCAGTCCAGGAAACACCATATATTTT
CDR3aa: CASSFGTASPGNTIYF

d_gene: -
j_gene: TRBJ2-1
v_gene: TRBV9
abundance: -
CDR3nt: TGTGCCAGCAGCGAGAGGGGTGGGGCACCCTCCTACAATGAGCAGTTCTTC
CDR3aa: CASSERGGAPSYNEQFF

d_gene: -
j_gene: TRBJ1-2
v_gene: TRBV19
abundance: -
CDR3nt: TGTGCCAGTAGACGGACGGACTATGGCCACACCTTC
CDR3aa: CASRRTDYGHTF

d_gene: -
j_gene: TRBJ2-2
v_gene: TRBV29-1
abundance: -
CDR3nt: TGCAGCGTCGACAATAGGGTGGGCACCGGGGAGCTGTTTTTT
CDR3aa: CSVDNRVGTGELFF